This record concerns one TCR beta chain sequence. This likely comes from a read error, as the CDR3 has no conserved phenylalanine or tryptophan at its end. It is unclear where the CDR3 begins or ends on the DNA, so no DNA is shown, and the CDR3 is as TCRdb lists it. The CDR3 length is 10 residues, termini included. Looked up from germline, CDR1 is LGHNA and CDR2 is YSLEER. This record comes from a study of early T cells in non-severe SARS-CoV-2 infection. Attachment of unique molecular identifiers to individual cDNA molecules was performed. TCRdb analysed the 5' RACE reads with MiXCR anew, one entry per CDR3 protein. The sample lists 50,000 to 60,000 distinct CDR3 sequences; 11% were seen once.

The sequence was obtained from an adult who was a healthcare worker with PCR-confirmed SARS-CoV-2 infection or an uninfected control (not recorded which). Sequencing used whole blood. This rearrangement joins TRBV4-3 to TRBJ2-4; the D call TRBD1 from the table was never checked on the DNA. The CDR3 protein is CAPGGRGMII.